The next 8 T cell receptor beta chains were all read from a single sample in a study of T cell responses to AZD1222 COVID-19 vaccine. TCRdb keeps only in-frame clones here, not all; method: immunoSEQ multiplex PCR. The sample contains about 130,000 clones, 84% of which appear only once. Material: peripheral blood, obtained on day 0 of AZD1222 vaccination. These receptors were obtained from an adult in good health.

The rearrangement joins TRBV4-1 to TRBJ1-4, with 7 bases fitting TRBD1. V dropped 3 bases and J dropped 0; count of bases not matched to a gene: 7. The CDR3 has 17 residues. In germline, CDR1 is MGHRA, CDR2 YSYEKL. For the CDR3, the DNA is TGCGCCAGCAGCCAGATAGGGGGCTCAGCAACTAATGAAAAACTGTTTTTT. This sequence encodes CASSQIGGSATNEKLFF.

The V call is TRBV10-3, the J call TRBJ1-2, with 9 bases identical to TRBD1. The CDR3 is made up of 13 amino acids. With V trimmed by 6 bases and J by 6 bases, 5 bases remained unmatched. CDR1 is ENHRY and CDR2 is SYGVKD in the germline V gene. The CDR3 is CAIRETGGHGYTF. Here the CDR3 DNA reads TGTGCCATCAGGGAAACAGGGGGCCATGGCTACACCTTC.

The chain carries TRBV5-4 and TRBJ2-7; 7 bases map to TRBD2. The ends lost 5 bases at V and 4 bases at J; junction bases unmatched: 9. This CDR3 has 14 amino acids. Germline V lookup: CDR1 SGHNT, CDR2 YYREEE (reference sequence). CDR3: CASSLTSGDYEQYF. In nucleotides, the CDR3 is TGTGCCAGCAGTCTGACCAGCGGGGATTACGAGCAGTACTTC. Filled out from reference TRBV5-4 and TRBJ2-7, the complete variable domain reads ETGVTQSPTHLIKTRGQQVTLRCSSQSGHNTVSWYQQALGQGPQFIFQYYREEENGRGNFPPRFSGLQFPNYSSELNVNALELDDSALYLCASSLTSGDYEQYFGPGTRLTVT.

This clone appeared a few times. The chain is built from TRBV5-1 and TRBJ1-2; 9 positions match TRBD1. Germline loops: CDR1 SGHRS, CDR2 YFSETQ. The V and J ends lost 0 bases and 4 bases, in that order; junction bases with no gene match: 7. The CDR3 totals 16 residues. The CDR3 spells CASSLGDRAFLYGYTF. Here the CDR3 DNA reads TGCGCCAGCAGCTTGGGGGACAGGGCGTTTCTCTATGGCTACACCTTC.

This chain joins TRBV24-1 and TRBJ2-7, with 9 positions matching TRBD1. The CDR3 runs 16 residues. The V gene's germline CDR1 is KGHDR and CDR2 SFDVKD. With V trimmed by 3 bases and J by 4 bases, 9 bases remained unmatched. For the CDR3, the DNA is TGTGCCACCAGTGATCCCACGGGACAGGGACTGTACGAGCAGTACTTC. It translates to CATSDPTGQGLYEQYF.

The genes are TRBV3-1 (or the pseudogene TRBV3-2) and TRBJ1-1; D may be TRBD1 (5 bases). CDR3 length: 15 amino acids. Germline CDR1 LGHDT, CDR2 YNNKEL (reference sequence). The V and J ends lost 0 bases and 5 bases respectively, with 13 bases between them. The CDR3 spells CASSQDRAGRTEAFF. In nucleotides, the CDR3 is TGTGCCAGCAGCCAAGATCGGGCAGGGAGGACTGAAGCTTTCTTT.

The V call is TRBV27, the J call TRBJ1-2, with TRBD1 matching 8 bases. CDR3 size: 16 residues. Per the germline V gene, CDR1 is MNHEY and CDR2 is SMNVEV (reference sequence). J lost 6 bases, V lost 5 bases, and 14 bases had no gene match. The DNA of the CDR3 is TGTGCCAGCAGTCCAGAGGACAGGGCCACTTTGGATGGCTACACCTTC. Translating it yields CASSPEDRATLDGYTF.

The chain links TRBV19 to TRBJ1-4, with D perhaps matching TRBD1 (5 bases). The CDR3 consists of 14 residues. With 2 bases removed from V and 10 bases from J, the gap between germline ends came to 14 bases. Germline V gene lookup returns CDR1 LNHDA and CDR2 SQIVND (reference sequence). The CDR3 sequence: CASSITGTMVKLFF. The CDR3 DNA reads TGTGCCAGTAGTATAACCGGGACTATGGTAAAACTGTTTTTT.